Below are 2 T cell receptor beta chains sequenced from a single sample in a study of T cell responses to AZD1222 COVID-19 vaccine. This table comes from immunoSEQ multiplex PCR, and its TCRdb copy is limited to in-frame clones, with some not included. Of approximately 150,000 clones in the sample, nearly 90% were seen once. Sample: peripheral blood, taken 28 days after the second dose of the MenACWY control vaccine. These receptors were taken from an adult who received the MenACWY meningococcal vaccine as a control.

CDR3 sequence reads: CASSRRSQDLHF. The CDR3 DNA sequence: TGTGCCAGCAGCCGACGTTCACAGGACCTCCACTTT. The rearrangement joins TRBV3-1 (or the pseudogene TRBV3-2) to TRBJ1-6; TRBD1 is a possible D gene (5 bases). The germline V gene has CDR1 LGHDT and CDR2 YNNKEL (reference sequence). The CDR3 has 12 residues. V was trimmed by 4 bases and J by 15 bases, leaving 13 bases between them.

V is TRBV27 and J is TRBJ1-6, with 7 bases matching TRBD1. J was trimmed by 5 bases and V by 5 bases; bases with no gene match: 6. CDR1 is MNHEY and CDR2 is SMNVEV in the germline V gene (reference sequence). There are 15 residues in the CDR3. The CDR3 loop is CASSIWTGNNSPLHF. The CDR3 DNA reads as TGTGCCAGCAGTATCTGGACAGGAAATAATTCACCCCTCCACTTT.